The clone carrying this TCR beta chain was found once. Through a sample-barcoded 5' primer and a J-beta primer mix, a second PCR was run for 7 to 11 cycles. All samples gave at least 2.5 million CDR3-containing paired-end reads. TCRdb used MiXCR to reprocess the 5' RACE reads, holding one entry per CDR3 protein. The sample lists over 1,300,000 distinct CDR3 sequences, roughly 60% seen once, with more than 6% in the top ten. This sample was included in a study of blood T cells in healthy people across ages. Caucasian individuals from Russia who were healthy and aged 6 to 90 acted as donors. V trimming: 0 bases; J trimming: 3 bases; junction bases outside the gene matches: 10. Germline loops: CDR1 LGHNA, CDR2 YNFKEQ. CDR3 length: 17 residues.

V and J are TRBV4-2 and TRBJ2-5, with 7 bases fitting TRBD2. Source material: blood. The clonotype originates from a man aged 18 to 29 in good health. This CDR3 reads CASSQEGLTGGKETQYF. The CDR3 region has the DNA TGTGCCAGCAGCCAAGAGGGACTAACCGGGGGGAAAGAGACCCAGTACTTC.